Listed here are 21 T cell receptor beta chains from one sample, sequenced in a study of blood T cells in healthy people across ages. Primers used in a second PCR of about 6 to 11 cycles were a sample-barcoded 5' primer and a J-beta primer mix. Each CDR3 protein gets one entry after TCRdb re-called the 5' RACE reads with MiXCR. The sample lists about 1.4 million distinct CDR3 sequences, 59% seen once, with over 5.5% in the top ten. The sequenced sample consisted of blood. The receptors shown here come from a man younger than 35 in good health.

This clonotype has only a few counts. The rearrangement links TRBV7-2 to TRBJ2-3; D unresolved. The CDR3 covers 17 residues. Trimming pared 5 bases from V and 0 bases from J, leaving 18 bases between. CDR1 and CDR2 from the germline V gene are SGHTA and FQGNSA. CDR3 coding DNA: TGTGCCAGCAGCGACCACGCTCTGGCGGCTAGCACAGATACGCAGTATTTT. Residues: CASSDHALAASTDTQYF.

The V and J genes are TRBV7-9 and TRBJ2-1; 8 bases are a match to TRBD2. The V segment lost 6 bases and the J segment 10 bases; nucleotides outside the gene matches: 20. The germline V gene encodes CDR1 SEHNR and CDR2 FQNEAQ (reference sequence). This CDR3 has 17 amino acids. The CDR3 loop reads CASRPSGREDQLGEQFF. The CDR3 nucleotides are TGTGCCAGCAGGCCAAGCGGGCGGGAGGACCAGCTGGGCGAGCAGTTCTTC.

The chain has TRBV18 and TRBJ2-1; tentatively, D is TRBD2 (6 bases). Trimming stripped 0 bases from V and 8 bases from J, with 14 bases between. CDR1 and CDR2 (germline): KGHSH, LQKENI. The CDR3 extends over 15 amino acids. CDR3 loop: CASSPPDYPSDEQFF. The CDR3 region has the DNA TGTGCCAGCTCACCACCGGACTACCCGTCGGATGAGCAGTTCTTC.

This clonotype appeared a few times. The chain links TRBV20-1 to TRBJ2-7; D is uncertain. CDR3 length: 11 residues. Germline V gene lookup returns CDR1 DFQATT and CDR2 SNEGSKA (reference sequence). Trimming cost V 3 bases and J 2 bases, with 5 bases left between them. Written as DNA, the CDR3 is TGCAGTGCTAGTACGCCCTACGAGCAGTACTTC. It encodes CSASTPYEQYF.

This clonotype was observed a handful of times. The rearrangement joins TRBV20-1 to TRBJ2-5, with D perhaps TRBD1 or TRBD2 (5 bases each). The CDR3 loop spans 13 amino acids. V dropped 3 bases and J dropped 3 bases, with 11 bases sitting between them. In germline, CDR1 is DFQATT, CDR2 SNEGSKA (reference sequence). The CDR3 bases are TGCAGTGCTAGGGGATTGGGGGAAGAGACCCAGTACTTC. Translated: CSARGLGEETQYF.

Details on this clonotype: This may stem from a read error, because a much larger clone lies one nucleotide away. This chain joins TRBV28 and TRBJ2-7; TRBD1 might be the D (6 bases). The CDR3 runs 13 residues. V lost 7 bases and J 2 bases, leaving 12 bases between the germline ends. Germline V gives CDR1 MDHEN, CDR2 SYDVKM. CDR3 in amino acids: CASNAGAAYEQYF. CDR3 DNA: TGTGCCAGCAATGCAGGGGCGGCCTACGAGCAGTACTTC.

J is TRBJ2-2 and V is TRBV7-2, with D possibly matching TRBD2 (6 bases). Trimming pared 5 bases from V and 6 bases from J, leaving 22 bases between. The CDR3 runs 17 residues. CDR1 is SGHTA, CDR2 FQGNSA, per germline. The CDR3 reads CASSQGLPVIGSGELFF. CDR3 coding DNA: TGTGCCAGCAGCCAGGGACTCCCAGTTATCGGTTCCGGGGAGCTGTTTTTT. The entire variable domain, with the rest obtained from reference TRBV7-2 and TRBJ2-2, is as follows: GAGVSQSPSNKVTEKGKDVELRCDPISGHTALYWYRQSLGQGLEFLIYFQGNSAPDKSGLPSDRFSAERTGGSVSTLTIQRTQQEDSAVYLCASSQGLPVIGSGELFFGEGSRLTVL.

The sample holds a few counts of this clonotype. The chain combines TRBV4-2 with TRBJ2-3; D ambiguous. The CDR3 is 16 amino acids. V gave up 0 bases and J gave up 1 base, with 11 bases separating them. The germline V gene has CDR1 LGHNA and CDR2 YNFKEQ. CDR3 residues: CASSQDARGGTDTQYF. In DNA form, the CDR3 reads TGTGCCAGCAGCCAAGATGCCCGTGGCGGCACAGATACGCAGTATTTT.

The chain combines TRBV27 with TRBJ2-1; 8 nucleotides align to TRBD2. TRBJ2-7 explains the end of the DNA better; the J call may be wrong. Germline CDR1 MNHEY, CDR2 SMNVEV (reference sequence). The CDR3 loop spans 15 amino acids. CDR3 sequence: CASSFQRGPNNEQYF. The CDR3 region has the DNA TGTGCCAGCAGTTTCCAGCGGGGGCCGAACAATGAGCAGTACTTC.

The table lists this clonotype with a count of one. The rearrangement joins TRBV20-1 to TRBJ2-1; 7 bases fit TRBD2. Germline V gene lookup returns CDR1 DFQATT and CDR2 SNEGSKA (reference sequence). The V segment lost 3 bases and the J segment 7 bases; nucleotides outside the gene matches: 9. This CDR3 comprises 14 residues. In DNA form, the CDR3 reads TGCAGTGCTAGGGTGGGACCAGCGGGGAATGAGCAGTTCTTC. This codes for CSARVGPAGNEQFF.

This clonotype has only a few counts. The CDR3 spells CASSLVTGGYTF. The CDR3 coding sequence is TGTGCCAGCAGCTTAGTGACAGGCGGCTACACCTTC. The V gene is TRBV7-2, the J gene TRBJ1-2, with D maybe TRBD1 (6 bases). The CDR3 is 12 residues long. The germline CDR1 and CDR2 sequences are SGHTA and FQGNSA. V was pared by 1 base and J by 8 bases, with 8 bases between.

This chain joins TRBV27 and TRBJ2-1; D possibly corresponds to TRBD2 (6 bases). V was cut by 3 bases and J by 0 bases, with 12 bases left in between. Per the germline V gene, CDR1 is MNHEY and CDR2 is SMNVEV (reference sequence). The CDR3 sequence is 16 residues long. DNA of the CDR3: TGTGCCAGCAGTTTGCCCCGGGACTCCTCCTACAATGAGCAGTTCTTC. Protein sequence: CASSLPRDSSYNEQFF.

In DNA form, the CDR3 reads TGTGCCAGCTCACTCCAGACCACCGGGGCGGACTATGGCTACACCTTC. This translates into CASSLQTTGADYGYTF. The chain uses TRBV18 and TRBJ1-2; maybe TRBD1 (5 bases). Germline V gene lookup returns CDR1 KGHSH and CDR2 LQKENI. The CDR3 extends over 16 amino acids. V lost 4 bases to trimming and J lost 3 bases, with 18 bases between them.

This clonotype was seen a few times. The CDR3 DNA reads TGTGCCAGCAGCTTAAGCGGGGGGTCGAACAATGAGCAGTTCTTC. Its translation: CASSLSGGSNNEQFF. The V and J genes are TRBV7-2 and TRBJ2-1, with TRBD2 matching 9 bases. From germline, CDR1 is SGHTA and CDR2 FQGNSA. There are 15 residues in the CDR3. After removal of 2 bases from V and 5 bases from J, the junction contained 4 bases not matched to a gene.

On this clonotype: Mismatch with germline at one junction end may stem from a read error. The CDR3 nucleotides read TGCGCCAGCAGTTTAAGGGGGCAAAATGAGCAGTTCTTC. It encodes CASSLRGQNEQFF. V is TRBV12-3 or TRBV12-4 and J is TRBJ2-1; 7 nucleotides align to TRBD1. This CDR3 region has 13 residues.

The chain combines TRBV29-1 with TRBJ2-1; 12 nucleotides line up with TRBD1. This CDR3 region has 13 residues. CDR1 is SQVTM and CDR2 is ANQGSEA in the germline V gene. V shed 7 bases and J 8 bases; nucleotides not matched to a gene: 6. The CDR3 region is CSASGTGGDEQFF. The CDR3 DNA sequence: TGCAGCGCCTCCGGGACAGGGGGCGATGAGCAGTTCTTC.

This chain connects TRBV2 to TRBJ2-3; 12 bases line up with TRBD2. Germline V CDR1 and CDR2: SNHLY, FYNNEI. The CDR3 extends over 16 amino acids. The trim removed 6 bases at V and 7 bases at J, leaving 11 bases unmatched. CDR3 in amino acids: CASRATSGGQGNTQYF. The CDR3 DNA reads as TGTGCCAGCAGAGCCACTAGCGGGGGGCAAGGAAATACGCAGTATTTT.

This clonotype was counted a single time. The rearrangement uses TRBV9 and TRBJ1-1, with D maybe TRBD1 (5 bases). V was shortened by 3 bases and J by 4 bases, with 16 bases between the two germline ends. This CDR3 region has 15 residues. Germline CDR1 is SGDLS and CDR2 is YYNGEE. The CDR3 DNA sequence: TGTGCCAGCAGCGATAAATCAGGAGGGGCCACTGAAGCTTTCTTT. It encodes CASSDKSGGATEAFF.

The chain combines TRBV5-1 with TRBJ2-3, with D tentatively TRBD2 (5 bases). CDR3 length: 14 amino acids. Germline CDR1 SGHRS, CDR2 YFSETQ. V was cut by 4 bases and J by 4 bases, with 13 bases left in between. The CDR3, as DNA: TGCGCCAGCAGCGCAAAGGACGGGGCAGATACGCAGTATTTT. This codes for CASSAKDGADTQYF.

This chain connects TRBV4-3 to TRBJ2-7; maybe TRBD2 (5 bases). The CDR3 loop spans 16 amino acids. The V gene's germline CDR1 is LGHNA and CDR2 YSLEER. V lost 0 bases and J 0 bases, leaving 12 bases between the germline ends. The CDR3 loop is CASSQDLSRVSYEQYF. The CDR3 region has the DNA TGCGCCAGCAGCCAAGACCTCTCGAGGGTCTCCTACGAGCAGTACTTC.

This sequence joins TRBV20-1 and TRBJ2-3; maybe TRBD2 (5 bases). Germline V lookup: CDR1 DFQATT, CDR2 SNEGSKA (reference sequence). This CDR3 is built from 15 residues. V gave up 1 base and J gave up 2 bases, with 13 bases separating them. The CDR3 coding sequence is TGCAGTGCTAGAGGGGGTAGCGCAAACACAGATACGCAGTATTTT. It encodes CSARGGSANTDTQYF.